This paragraph covers one T cell receptor (beta chain) sequence. This entry comes from a study of T cell changes during pregnancy in multiple sclerosis. Profiling relied on immunoSEQ multiplex PCR, and the TCRdb table lists in-frame clones only, not all of them. The sample includes 20,000 to 25,000 clones, over 65% of them seen just once. Trimming pared 0 bases from V and 3 bases from J, leaving 12 bases between. CDR1 is SEHNR, CDR2 FQNEAQ, per germline (reference sequence). The CDR3 totals 15 residues. The TCR comes from a female donor with multiple sclerosis, enrolled in a pregnancy study. The input for sequencing was CD8+ T cells from peripheral blood mononuclear cells, taken before pregnancy. The V gene is TRBV7-9, the J gene TRBJ2-7; TRBD1 might be the D (6 bases). DNA of the CDR3: TGTGCCAGCAGCTTAGCGGCAGGGGTGATCTACGAGCAGTACTTC. This translates into CASSLAAGVIYEQYF.